Below, 12 T cell receptor beta chains from the same sample are listed, as sequenced in a study of T cell responses to AZD1222 COVID-19 vaccine. Sequencing used immunoSEQ multiplex PCR; TCRdb keeps in-frame clones, though not all of them. There are about 130,000 clones in the sample; around 87% occur only once, and less than 11% lies in the top ten. The starting material was peripheral blood, obtained on day 0 of AZD1222 vaccination. These receptors were obtained from an adult in good health.

V and J are TRBV5-6 and TRBJ1-4; unclear D gene. With 2 bases removed from V and 0 bases from J, the gap between germline ends came to 5 bases. CDR1 and CDR2 (germline): SGHDT, YYEEEE. The CDR3 loop spans 14 amino acids. The CDR3 is CASSFRATNEKLFF. The CDR3 nucleotides read TGTGCCAGCAGCTTCCGCGCAACTAATGAAAAACTGTTTTTT.

This chain links TRBV5-1 with TRBJ2-3; 8 bases are shared with TRBD2. Germline V gene sequence: CDR1 SGHRS, CDR2 YFSETQ. The CDR3 consists of 17 residues. Trimming cost V 1 base and J 0 bases; bases outside gene matches: 7. CDR3 region: CASSLHPVAGSTDTQYF. The CDR3 DNA reads as TGCGCCAGCAGCTTGCACCCGGTAGCGGGGAGCACAGATACGCAGTATTTT.

This sequence joins TRBV5-4 and TRBJ2-3; 8 bases agree with TRBD1. Looked up from germline, CDR1 is SGHNT and CDR2 is YYREEE (reference sequence). The CDR3 consists of 16 residues. Trimming cost V 1 base and J 0 bases; bases outside gene matches: 4. The CDR3 DNA reads TGTGCCAGCAGCTTGAGGACAGGGTCTAGCACAGATACGCAGTATTTT. It codes for CASSLRTGSSTDTQYF.

The J gene is TRBJ2-7, the V gene TRBV29-1; no definite D call. Germline CDR1 and CDR2: SQVTM and ANQGSEA. V was shortened by 0 bases and J by 4 bases, with 13 bases between the two germline ends. There are 14 residues in the CDR3. DNA of the CDR3: TGCAGCGTTGAAGATACGGGTTCTATGTACGAGCAGTACTTC. This encodes CSVEDTGSMYEQYF.

The J gene is TRBJ2-7, the V gene TRBV18; TRBD2 is a possible D gene (5 bases). Germline V gene data show CDR1 as KGHSH and CDR2 as LQKENI. Trimming took off 6 bases at V and 3 bases at J, with 12 bases between the two ends. The CDR3 consists of 13 residues. The CDR3 nucleotides are TGTGCCAGCTCCCTCGGGATGGACTACGAGCAGTACTTC. Protein product: CASSLGMDYEQYF.

The V gene is TRBV19, the J gene TRBJ1-6; 7 bases line up with TRBD1. With 7 bases clipped from V and 7 bases from J, the junction kept 7 bases outside the gene matches. Germline lookup yields CDR1 LNHDA and CDR2 SQIVND (reference sequence). The CDR3 runs 14 residues. The CDR3: CASMMGTANSPLHF. Written as DNA, the CDR3 is TGTGCCAGTATGATGGGGACAGCGAATTCACCCCTCCACTTT.

V and J are TRBV28 and TRBJ2-1, with 14 bases fitting TRBD2. Germline assignment: CDR1 MDHEN and CDR2 SYDVKM. CDR3 length: 16 amino acids. Trimming took 5 bases from V and 5 from J; bases not matched to a gene: 5. The CDR3 region is CASSIPGLAGDNEQFF. Written as DNA, the CDR3 is TGTGCCAGCAGTATACCGGGACTAGCGGGAGACAATGAGCAGTTCTTC.

The chain uses TRBV28 and TRBJ2-7, with no clear D. This CDR3 region has 11 residues. Germline V gives CDR1 MDHEN, CDR2 SYDVKM. The germline V and J ends were trimmed by 1 base and 3 bases, with 1 base remaining between them. CDR3 residues: CASSLFYEQYF. The DNA of the CDR3 is TGTGCCAGCAGTTTATTCTACGAGCAGTACTTC.

The J gene is TRBJ1-2, the V gene TRBV28, with TRBD1 as a possible D gene (5 bases). Germline CDR1 reads MDHEN; CDR2 reads SYDVKM. The CDR3 covers 13 residues. The germline V and J ends were trimmed by 9 bases and 6 bases, with 17 bases remaining between them. This CDR3 reads CASYTGWGDGYTF. The DNA for the CDR3 is TGTGCCAGTTACACCGGGTGGGGGGATGGCTACACCTTC.

The chain links TRBV25-1 to TRBJ2-7; 12 bases agree with TRBD1. The CDR3 is made up of 13 amino acids. Trimming took 6 bases from V and 4 from J; bases not matched to a gene: 1. Germline V gene data show CDR1 as MGHDK and CDR2 as SYGVNS. The CDR3 nucleotides read TGTGCCAGCAGGGGACAGGGGGCGTACGAGCAGTACTTC. Translating gives CASRGQGAYEQYF.

The genes are TRBV27 and TRBJ2-6; D call uncertain. Looked up from germline, CDR1 is MNHEY and CDR2 is SMNVEV (reference sequence). The V end lost 8 bases, the J end lost 0 bases, and 8 bases lay between the germline ends. The CDR3 runs 14 residues. The CDR3 sequence is CASSVISGANVLTF. In nucleotides, the CDR3 is TGTGCCAGCTCGGTGATCTCTGGGGCCAACGTCCTGACTTTC.

The V call is TRBV19, the J call TRBJ2-3; 7 bases align to TRBD2. The CDR3 is 15 amino acids. Germline V lookup: CDR1 LNHDA, CDR2 SQIVND (reference sequence). V lost 4 bases and J lost 0; bases outside the gene matches: 4. CDR3 residues: CASSTLAASTDTQYF. The CDR3 DNA follows: TGTGCCAGTAGTACGCTAGCGGCGAGCACAGATACGCAGTATTTT.